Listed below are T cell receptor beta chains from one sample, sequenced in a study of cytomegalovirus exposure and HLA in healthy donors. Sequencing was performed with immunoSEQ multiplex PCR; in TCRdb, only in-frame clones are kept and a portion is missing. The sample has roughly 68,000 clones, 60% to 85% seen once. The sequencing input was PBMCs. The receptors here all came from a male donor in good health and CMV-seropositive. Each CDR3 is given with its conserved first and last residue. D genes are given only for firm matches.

CASSLTGQGAGEQYF TRBD1 TRBV5-1
CASTLISVADTQYF . TRBV5-1
CASSPGTSGKETQYF TRBD2 TRBV7-9
CASSISGSSYNEQFF TRBD2 TRBV19
CAWIPKKGGGASYEQYF TRBD2 TRBV30
CASSFGQGGAFF TRBD1 TRBV6-5
CASSLGAGNQPQHF . TRBV13
CASSPGLAGASGELFF TRBD2 TRBV7-2
CASSLDPSRGSSPLHF . TRBV5-6
CASSPPADSYEQYF . TRBV18
CASEDRGRDTQYF TRBD1 TRBV7-9
CASTRVSSGNEQFF . TRBV4-3
CASSLLAGGLEQYF TRBD2 TRBV13
CASSVQGRVAF . TRBV6-4
CAISEGQGYNEQFF TRBD1 TRBV10-3
CASSESPTSYNEQFF . TRBV10-2
CASSDRYIQYF . TRBV6-1
CASSVGGNTGELFF . TRBV9